One and the same sample provided the 22 T cell receptor beta chains below, sequenced in a study of CD8 T cells in Susac syndrome. After extraction with the RNeasy kit, about 0.5 to 1 ug of the RNA was reverse transcribed using random hexamers. Each CDR3 protein gets one entry after TCRdb re-called the immunoSEQ multiplex PCR reads with MiXCR. Of roughly 80,000 distinct CDR3 sequences listed, 91% are singletons. What was sequenced was CD8+ T cells from PBMCs. The origin of the receptors is a human donor with multiple sclerosis.

This chain joins TRBV2 and TRBJ2-1; D perhaps matches TRBD2 (7 bases). The germline V gene has CDR1 SNHLY and CDR2 FYNNEI. This CDR3 contains 15 residues. DNA for the CDR3: TGTGCTCTAGGGGGGGGGCCGGACTCCTACAATGAGCAGTTCTTC. Its protein is CALGGGPDSYNEQFF.

This chain joins TRBV5-1 and TRBJ2-2, with TRBD1 matching over 7 bases. This CDR3 comprises 14 residues. Germline V lookup: CDR1 SGHRS, CDR2 YFSETQ. The V and J ends lost 4 bases and 7 bases, in that order; junction bases with no gene match: 7. The CDR3 reads CASSQGQISGELFF. The CDR3 bases are TGCGCCAGCAGCCAGGGACAGATTAGCGGGGAGCTGTTTTTT.

The chain couples TRBV27 to TRBJ2-7, with D tentatively TRBD2 (6 bases). Trimming removed 5 bases at V and 4 bases at J, with 15 bases between. The germline gives CDR1 MNHEY, CDR2 SMNVEV (reference sequence). The CDR3 length is 14 residues. For the CDR3, the DNA is TGTGCCAGCAGTGAGCCGGGACTTACGTACGAGCAGTACTTC. This encodes CASSEPGLTYEQYF.

V gene TRBV27 combines with J gene TRBJ2-2; the D gene is possibly TRBD2 (6 bases). CDR1 MNHEY and CDR2 SMNVEV come from the germline V gene (reference sequence). There are 16 residues in the CDR3. V lost 2 bases and J lost 4, with 14 bases in between. The CDR3 bases are TGTGCCAGCAGTTTACTGGGTAGGGGAGGCACCGGGGAGCTGTTTTTT. Translating it yields CASSLLGRGGTGELFF.

V gene TRBV4-1 combines with J gene TRBJ1-1; D gene uncertain. The germline CDR1 and CDR2 sequences are MGHRA and YSYEKL. V was clipped by 3 bases and J by 0 bases, with 8 bases between them. The CDR3 consists of 14 residues. This chain's CDR3 is CASSHSTVNTEAFF. CDR3 bases: TGCGCCAGCAGCCATTCTACAGTGAACACTGAAGCTTTCTTT.

V is TRBV29-1 and J is TRBJ1-2, with 8 bases that match TRBD1. This CDR3 is 11 amino acids long. CDR1 and CDR2 from the germline V gene are SQVTM and ANQGSEA. V trimming: 5 bases; J trimming: 7 bases; junction bases outside the gene matches: 3. The CDR3 DNA sequence: TGCAGCGTTCGGGGGACAGGTGGCTACACCTTC. Protein product: CSVRGTGGYTF.

The DNA for the CDR3 is TGCAGCGTTGGGCATGGGGATGGCTACACCTTC. This gives the protein CSVGHGDGYTF. This chain links TRBV29-1 with TRBJ1-2; D is unresolved. Between the trimmed V and J ends, which lost 4 bases and 6 bases, there was a span of 9 bases. Germline V gives CDR1 SQVTM, CDR2 ANQGSEA. This CDR3 is built from 11 residues.

Concerning this clonotype: At one end, the junction sequence differs from germline, possibly due to a read error. This rearrangement joins TRBV20-1 to TRBJ1-1; D gene ambiguous. CDR3 size: 12 residues. Germline lookup yields CDR1 DFQATT and CDR2 SNEGSKA (reference sequence). In nucleotides, the CDR3 is TGCAGTCCTAGGGCTATGAACACTGAAGCTTTCTTT. It yields the protein CSPRAMNTEAFF.

This clonotype was counted a single time. The chain couples TRBV2 to TRBJ2-7; TRBD1 agrees at 10 bases. The ends lost 4 bases at V and 4 bases at J; junction bases unmatched: 4. Looked up from germline, CDR1 is SNHLY and CDR2 is FYNNEI. The CDR3 runs 14 residues. The CDR3 loop is CASSGLGQGYEQYF. The CDR3 bases are TGTGCCAGCAGTGGACTGGGACAGGGGTACGAGCAGTACTTC.

The rearrangement joins TRBV7-2 to TRBJ1-2; D is ambiguous. Germline CDR1 SGHTA, CDR2 FQGNSA. The CDR3 spans 15 residues. V was pared by 0 bases and J by 4 bases, with 12 bases between. CDR3 bases: TGTGCCAGCAGCTTAGCGCGGATGTCGAGCTATGGCTACACCTTC. Protein sequence: CASSLARMSSYGYTF.

V and J are TRBV7-9 and TRBJ2-2, with 9 bases that match TRBD2. J was trimmed by 5 bases and V by 4 bases; bases with no gene match: 8. Germline CDR1 and CDR2: SEHNR and FQNEAQ (reference sequence). The CDR3 has 16 amino acids. The CDR3 region has the DNA TGTGCCAGCAGCTCGGCGCGGGGGGGGATTACCGGGGAGCTGTTTTTT. Its protein is CASSSARGGITGELFF. Complete variable domain (other parts from reference TRBV7-9 and TRBJ2-2): DTGVSQNPRHKITKRGQNVTFRCDPISEHNRLYWYRQTLGQGPEFLTYFQNEAQLEKSRLLSDRFSAERPKGSFSTLEIQRTEQGDSAMYLCASSSARGGITGELFFGEGSRLTVL.

The V call is TRBV20-1, the J call TRBJ2-7; possible D gene TRBD1, 5 bases. V was pared by 1 base and J by 1 base, with 11 bases between. The CDR3 sequence is 14 residues long. In germline, CDR1 is DFQATT, CDR2 SNEGSKA (reference sequence). CDR3 residues: CSARGATGSYEQYF. The CDR3 region has the DNA TGCAGTGCTAGAGGGGCTACAGGTTCCTACGAGCAGTACTTC.

This sequence joins TRBV24-1 and TRBJ2-2; perhaps TRBD2 as D (6 bases). Germline CDR1 and CDR2: KGHDR and SFDVKD. The CDR3 is 16 amino acids. Trimming shortened V by 1 base and J by 1 base, and 9 bases separated the two germline ends. The CDR3 spells CATSDFSSENTGELFF. As DNA, the CDR3 is TGTGCCACCAGTGATTTCTCTAGCGAGAACACCGGGGAGCTGTTTTTT.

The rearrangement uses TRBV23-1 and TRBJ1-2; no clear D. TRBV23-1 is placed among ORFs of uncertain function. The V end was cut by 8 bases, the J end by 6 bases, with 19 bases between. The CDR3 is 14 amino acids. This CDR3 is CASATGPPRNGYTF. DNA for the CDR3: TGCGCCAGCGCCACCGGGCCTCCAAGAAATGGCTACACCTTC.

This chain links TRBV4-3 with TRBJ2-7; D is unclear. Trimming took off 0 bases at V and 4 bases at J, with 10 bases between the two ends. This CDR3 region has 14 residues. CDR1 and CDR2 (germline): LGHNA, YSLEER. The CDR3 here is CASSQEGALYEQYF. The CDR3 region has the DNA TGCGCCAGCAGCCAAGAGGGCGCGTTGTACGAGCAGTACTTC.

This clonotype was picked up a small number of times. CDR3 in DNA: TGCAGCTCGCGACAGGGCTACAATGAGCAGTTCTTC. This encodes CSSRQGYNEQFF. This chain joins TRBV29-1 and TRBJ2-1; 7 bases align to TRBD1. Germline V lookup: CDR1 SQVTM, CDR2 ANQGSEA. This CDR3 has 12 residues. The J segment lost 3 bases and the V segment lost 8 bases, leaving 4 bases of the junction unmatched.

V and J are TRBV28 and TRBJ2-7; tentatively, D is TRBD2 (5 bases). The germline V gene encodes CDR1 MDHEN and CDR2 SYDVKM. V was shortened by 3 bases and J by 4 bases, with 16 bases between the two germline ends. CDR3 length: 15 residues. Written as DNA, the CDR3 is TGTGCCAGCAGTTTTACCGGGGTTGGGGTGTACGAGCAGTACTTC. Encoded protein: CASSFTGVGVYEQYF.

This clonotype has only a few counts. The CDR3 reads CASSGTYRDREQYF. CDR3 sequence (DNA): TGCGCCAGCAGTGGAACATACAGGGACCGCGAGCAGTACTTC. This rearrangement joins TRBV10-2 to TRBJ2-7; the D gene is possibly TRBD1 (6 bases). The CDR3 covers 14 residues. The germline V and J ends were trimmed by 4 bases and 6 bases, with 16 bases remaining between them. Per germline, CDR1 WSHSY and CDR2 SAAADI.

The chain uses TRBV28 and TRBJ2-5; TRBD1 matches 8 bases. V shed 5 bases, J shed 3 bases, and the junction held 11 bases outside the gene matches. This CDR3 spans 16 amino acids. Germline-derived CDR1 and CDR2 are MDHEN and SYDVKM. The CDR3 loop reads CASSPPYVTGEETQYF. CDR3 DNA: TGTGCCAGCAGTCCTCCTTATGTGACAGGGGAAGAGACCCAGTACTTC.

The chain employs TRBV27 and TRBJ1-4; D gene uncertain. This CDR3 has 14 residues. Trimming cost V 3 bases and J 4 bases, with 9 bases left between them. CDR1 is MNHEY and CDR2 is SMNVEV in the germline V gene (reference sequence). The DNA of the CDR3 is TGTGCCAGCAGTTTTGGGCCAGTTAATGAAAAACTGTTTTTT. Protein: CASSFGPVNEKLFF.

The rearrangement joins TRBV19 to TRBJ1-5; 7 positions agree with TRBD1. This CDR3 is 17 amino acids long. V gave up 5 bases and J gave up 2 bases; unmatched junction bases: 12. Germline CDR1 LNHDA, CDR2 SQIVND (reference sequence). The DNA of the CDR3 is TGTGCCAGTAGTGTTGGGACAGCCAGATATGGCAATCAGCCCCAGCATTTT. Translating gives CASSVGTARYGNQPQHF.

This chain connects TRBV9 to TRBJ2-3, with 9 nucleotides matching TRBD2. The germline V gene has CDR1 SGDLS and CDR2 YYNGEE. The CDR3 consists of 16 residues. J was trimmed by 2 bases and V by 4 bases; bases with no gene match: 8. This CDR3 reads CASSPSAGGSTDTQYF. The CDR3 nucleotides are TGTGCCAGCAGCCCTTCAGCGGGGGGCTCCACAGATACGCAGTATTTT.